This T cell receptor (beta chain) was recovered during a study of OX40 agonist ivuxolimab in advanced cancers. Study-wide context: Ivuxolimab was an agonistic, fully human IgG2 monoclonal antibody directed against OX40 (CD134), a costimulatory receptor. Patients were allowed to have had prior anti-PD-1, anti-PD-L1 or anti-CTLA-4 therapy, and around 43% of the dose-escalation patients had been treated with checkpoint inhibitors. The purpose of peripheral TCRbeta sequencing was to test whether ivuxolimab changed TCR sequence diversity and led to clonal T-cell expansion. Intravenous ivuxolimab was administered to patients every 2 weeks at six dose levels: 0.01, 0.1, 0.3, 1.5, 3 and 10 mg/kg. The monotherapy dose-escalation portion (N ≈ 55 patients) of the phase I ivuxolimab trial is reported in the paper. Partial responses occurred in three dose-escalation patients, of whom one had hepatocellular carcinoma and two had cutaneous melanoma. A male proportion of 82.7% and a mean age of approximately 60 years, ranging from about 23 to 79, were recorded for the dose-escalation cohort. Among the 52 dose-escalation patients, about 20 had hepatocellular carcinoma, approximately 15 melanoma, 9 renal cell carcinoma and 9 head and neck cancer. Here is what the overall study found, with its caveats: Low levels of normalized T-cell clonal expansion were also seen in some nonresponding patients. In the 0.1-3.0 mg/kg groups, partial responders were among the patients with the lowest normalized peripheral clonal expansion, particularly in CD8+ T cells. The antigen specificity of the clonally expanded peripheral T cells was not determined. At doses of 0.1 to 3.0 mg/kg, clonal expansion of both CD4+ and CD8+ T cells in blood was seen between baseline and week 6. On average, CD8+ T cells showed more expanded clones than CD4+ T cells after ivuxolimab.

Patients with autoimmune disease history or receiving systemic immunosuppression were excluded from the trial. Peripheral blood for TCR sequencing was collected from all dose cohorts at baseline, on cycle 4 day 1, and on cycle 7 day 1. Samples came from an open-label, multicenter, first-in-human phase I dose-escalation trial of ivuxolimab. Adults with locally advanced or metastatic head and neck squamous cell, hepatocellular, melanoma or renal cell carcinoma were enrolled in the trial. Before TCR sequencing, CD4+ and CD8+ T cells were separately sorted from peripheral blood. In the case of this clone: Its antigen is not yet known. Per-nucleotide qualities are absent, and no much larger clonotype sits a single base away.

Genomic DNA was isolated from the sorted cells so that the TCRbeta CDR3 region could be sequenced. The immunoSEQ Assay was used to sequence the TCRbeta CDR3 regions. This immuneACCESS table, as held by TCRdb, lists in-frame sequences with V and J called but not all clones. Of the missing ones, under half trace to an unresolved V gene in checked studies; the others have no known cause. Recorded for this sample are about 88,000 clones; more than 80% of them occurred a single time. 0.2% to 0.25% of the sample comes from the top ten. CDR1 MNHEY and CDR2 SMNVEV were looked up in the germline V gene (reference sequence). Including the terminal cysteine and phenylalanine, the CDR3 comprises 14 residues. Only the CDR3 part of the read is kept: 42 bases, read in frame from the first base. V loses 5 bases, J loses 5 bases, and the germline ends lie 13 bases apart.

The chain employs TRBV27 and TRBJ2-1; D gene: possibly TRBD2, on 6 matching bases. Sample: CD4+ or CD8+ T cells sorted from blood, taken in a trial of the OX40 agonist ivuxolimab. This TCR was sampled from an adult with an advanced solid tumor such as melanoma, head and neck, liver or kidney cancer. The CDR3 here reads CASSRDFGHNEQFF. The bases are TGTGCCAGCAGTCGGGACTTCGGACACAATGAGCAGTTCTTC.